Listed below are T cell receptor beta chains from one sample, sequenced in a study of blood T cell repertoires in COVID-19. The repertoire was sequenced with immunoSEQ multiplex PCR; TCRdb's copy has only in-frame clones and lacks some. The sample has some 160,000 clones, 88% seen once; the top ten hold about 2.1%. Sequencing input: peripheral blood. All receptors come from a man aged 45-60 years who had recovered from COVID-19. CDR3s leave out the opening cysteine and the closing phenylalanine or tryptophan. Fields, in order: V gene, CDR3 protein.

V gene: TRBV2
CDR3 protein: ASSESGINEKLF

V gene: TRBV28
CDR3 protein: ASSFPSDINSYEQY

V gene: TRBV6-5
CDR3 protein: ASQYTGFGEKLF

V gene: TRBV2
CDR3 protein: ASSAHKHYEQY

V gene: TRBV7-2
CDR3 protein: ASSLRPPGTTDTQY

V gene: TRBV27
CDR3 protein: ASSPGRGKGNTIY

V gene: TRBV9
CDR3 protein: ASSSRGGTGGSETQY

V gene: TRBV24-1
CDR3 protein: ATSDFGSGFLTSTDTQY

V gene: TRBV2
CDR3 protein: ASRLLSNQPQH

V gene: TRBV3-1/TRBV3-2
CDR3 protein: ASSQPRTSGRAADTQY

V gene: TRBV6-6
CDR3 protein: ASSPSKGAQSSYEQY

V gene: TRBV5-4
CDR3 protein: ASSLGLAGESYEQY

V gene: TRBV7-2
CDR3 protein: ASSLGGQSNTEAF

V gene: TRBV4-3
CDR3 protein: ASSREAGSNEQF

V gene: TRBV27
CDR3 protein: ASSPGTLPTDTQY

V gene: TRBV7-3
CDR3 protein: ASSLGQLSDTQY

V gene: TRBV27
CDR3 protein: ASSVTDSTDTQY

V gene: TRBV10-3
CDR3 protein: AISDRNYEQY

V gene: TRBV18
CDR3 protein: ASSLGTGGGQPQH

V gene: TRBV6-1
CDR3 protein: ASSDAALNTEAF

V gene: TRBV15
CDR3 protein: ATTQDSMNTEAF

V gene: TRBV29-1
CDR3 protein: SAAHGGGSSTDTQY

V gene: TRBV4-3
CDR3 protein: ASSLQGQGDTDTQY

V gene: TRBV6-5
CDR3 protein: ASSYVTGDMYNEQF

V gene: TRBV6-5
CDR3 protein: ASRDPIAGGRRF